What follows describes a single T cell receptor (beta chain). There is no known antigen for this receptor. No much larger clonotype is one base removed from it; base qualities were not supplied. The data belong to a study of long-term antiretroviral therapy in people with HIV (dated by TCRdb to the early 2020s). Background on the whole study: The earliest samples were collected roughly a decade before the 2015 WHO recommendation for immediate ART, at a time when ART was usually postponed until CD4 counts fell. A total of over 150 cryopreserved PBMC samples came from a few dozen adults with confirmed HIV infection and were collected serially over a mean of approximately six years (range 1-12). No cross-contamination during QIAcube processing was seen in test extractions of a monoclonal T-cell line run alongside 33 polyclonal samples. Of the 25 to 30 participants with HIV, approximately 11 were female. A retrospective serial study tested whether ART initiation and durable HIV suppression were associated with changes in peripheral blood TRB repertoire composition and diversity. Beyond this particular receptor, the publication reports: No data were available on ART adherence, viral resistance or therapy changes, limiting inferences about post-ART repertoire changes. Starting ART was linked to a significant rise in TRB diversity, yet even after long-term ART the diversity remained significantly lower than in transplant donor controls. The repertoire was dominated across all time points by expanded TRB clones identified before ART initiation, although this dominance was seen to fluctuate and to decrease in many PLHIV after ART. The samples span the years 2004 to 2017, and the ART regimens used may be less effective than current regimens. Limited PBMC availability meant only the TCR beta chain was sequenced, without alpha chain pairing. Narrower CDR3 length ranges were observed in HIV repertoires than in controls, and an antigen-experienced repertoire with only a slight naive shift after ART was suggested by the network structure. Because pre-ART samples had limited cell numbers, profiling was done on unsorted PBMC rather than on sorted CD4+ and CD8+ T cells.

The immunoSEQ hsTCRB v3.0 assay was used at survey level resolution to sequence the TRB variable region. TRB sequencing targeted a depth of about 35,000-50,000 T-cell genomes per sample. Pooled TRB libraries were sequenced on an Illumina MiSeq with a v3 150-cycle kit. For the original study's pipeline: Repertoire analysis was performed in R inside a reproducible Nextflow workflow that covered QC, data transformation and analysis. LymphoSeq2, an R package for exploring AIRR-Seq data, was used to implement the custom analyses. Several samples that yielded fewer than 5000 total TRB sequences were excluded, so that fewer than 250 HIV repertoires were analyzed. Among the approximately 180 HIV repertoires that were kept, roughly 58 were collected before ART initiation and 120 to 140 were collected after ART initiation. Repertoires were downsampled to 5000 TRB nucleotide sequences, and summary statistics were averaged over 100 downsampling iterations. TRB sequences were retained for analysis only if CDR3 regions of at least seven amino acids were present. Diversity was assessed using a clonality score derived from Shannon entropy and using the Gini coefficient. In the repertoire networks, any two of the top 5000 CDR3 amino acid sequences were connected whenever the two sequences differed by an edit distance of one. GLIPH2 predicted antigen specificity groups and MHC restriction for TRB CDR3 amino acid sequences. Known CMV, EBV, HIV or tissue antigen associations were flagged by matching CDR3 amino acid sequences against VDJdb and McPAS-TCR. Pre-ART, post-ART and control groups were compared with Wilcoxon signed-rank tests and Holm-Bonferroni correction. Entries here come from immuneACCESS through TCRdb and include only in-frame sequences with V and J called. Some clones fail to appear in such tables; in the studies checked, an unresolved V gene covers under half of the shortfall, and the cause of the remainder is unknown. That table is the source of V, J and clone size, and D and trimming were worked out from the DNA. This sample gives about 36,000 clones in total; 80% to 90% of them show up just once. More than 9% of the sample rests with the top ten.

Inclusion was restricted to participants for whom at least one PBMC sample before ART initiation and at least two post-ART samples were available. All participants with HIV were treated in the United States of America. Before DNA extraction, cryopreserved samples containing 1-10 million PBMC were thawed and washed. At the time of the earliest PBMC sample, participants with HIV were aged between about 23 and 54 years. PBMC samples were contributed by each participant from 1-4 timepoints before ART initiation and 2-8 timepoints after ART initiation, with a median of 7 samples. For every participant, serial HIV viral load, CD4+ T-cell count, ART history and demographic data were obtained. Using a Qiagen kit on a QIAcube, genomic DNA was extracted from unsorted PBMC, with samples processed in batches of 12. CDR1 and CDR2, looked up from the germline V gene (reference sequence), are SEHNR and FQNEAQ. From V the trimming removes 5 bases and from J it removes 1 base, while the gene matches leave 2 bases of the junction unaccounted for. The CDR3 starts with the cysteine, ends with the phenylalanine, and has 15 residues. Just CDR3 DNA is preserved here, 45 bases in frame from base 1.

The V gene is TRBV7-9 and the J gene is TRBJ2-5, with 12 bases matching TRBD2. The material sequenced was unsorted PBMCs, taken 2.2 years after starting antiretroviral therapy. The TCR sequence derives from a man aged 18 to 29 with HIV. The encoded CDR3 is CASSKTSGGQETQYF. In nucleotides, the sequence is TGTGCCAGCAGCAAGACTAGCGGGGGCCAAGAGACCCAGTACTTC.